Listed here are 23 T cell receptor beta chains from one sample, sequenced in a study of T cell changes during pregnancy in multiple sclerosis. Clones were read by immunoSEQ multiplex PCR, and TCRdb kept only the in-frame ones, dropping some. The sample has some 32,000 clones; 90% are singletons. This material consisted of CD8+ T cells from peripheral blood mononuclear cells, taken in the second trimester of pregnancy. The receptors originated from a female donor with multiple sclerosis, enrolled in a pregnancy study.

This clone was recorded only once. The DNA of the CDR3 is TGTGCCAGTAATAGTCGACAGCTCAACACTGAAGCTTTCTTT. It yields the protein CASNSRQLNTEAFF. The V gene is TRBV19, the J gene TRBJ1-1, with TRBD1 as a possible D gene (5 bases). The CDR3 is 14 amino acids. Trimming removed 7 bases at V and 2 bases at J, with 14 bases between. The V gene's germline CDR1 is LNHDA and CDR2 SQIVND (reference sequence).

V is TRBV7-6 and J is TRBJ2-7; 7 bases match TRBD2. Trimming took 2 bases from V and 1 from J; bases not matched to a gene: 11. The germline CDR1 and CDR2 sequences are SGHVS and FNYEAQ. The CDR3 contains 17 residues. CDR3 in amino acids: CASSLLESTGGSYEQYF. CDR3 nucleotide sequence: TGTGCCAGCAGCTTACTGGAATCAACCGGGGGGTCCTACGAGCAGTACTTC.

The chain combines TRBV25-1 with TRBJ2-1; D may be TRBD1 (6 bases). There are 17 residues in the CDR3. Germline CDR1 and CDR2: MGHDK and SYGVNS. V lost 2 bases, J lost 7 bases, and 21 bases lay in between. The chain's CDR3 is CASSEGADRLSWNEQFF. In DNA form, the CDR3 reads TGTGCCAGCAGTGAAGGAGCCGACAGGCTATCCTGGAATGAGCAGTTCTTC.

The CDR3 DNA reads as TGTGCCAGCAGGGTTCCCAACTCTTCTGGCTACACCTTC. Translating it yields CASRVPNSSGYTF. This sequence joins TRBV2 and TRBJ1-2; D gene ambiguous. This CDR3 is built from 13 residues. The germline gives CDR1 SNHLY, CDR2 FYNNEI. V was cut by 6 bases and J by 7 bases, with 15 bases left in between. The variable domain in full, completed from reference TRBV2 and TRBJ1-2, reads EPEVTQTPSHQVTQMGQEVILRCVPISNHLYFYWYRQILGQKVEFLVSFYNNEISEKSEIFDDQFSVERPDGSNFTLKIRSTKLEDSAMYFCASRVPNSSGYTFGSGTRLTVV.

The chain is built from TRBV7-9 and TRBJ1-6; 7 positions agree with TRBD1. Looked up from germline, CDR1 is SEHNR and CDR2 is FQNEAQ (reference sequence). V shed 4 bases and J 7 bases; nucleotides not matched to a gene: 13. CDR3 length: 17 residues. The CDR3 protein is CASSSSLMTGINSPLHF. CDR3 nucleotides: TGTGCCAGCAGCTCAAGCCTAATGACAGGGATCAATTCACCCCTCCACTTT.

The rearrangement uses TRBV2 and TRBJ2-7; D not resolved. CDR1 is SNHLY and CDR2 is FYNNEI in the germline V gene. CDR3 length: 17 amino acids. With 3 bases removed from V and 0 bases from J, the gap between germline ends came to 18 bases. The CDR3 nucleotides read TGTGCCAGCAGTGACGGTCGGAGTGGTATCCTCTCCTACGAGCAGTACTTC. It encodes CASSDGRSGILSYEQYF.

This CDR3 is CATSFSGEGNEQFF. Written as DNA, the CDR3 is TGTGCCACCTCTTTTAGCGGGGAGGGTAATGAGCAGTTCTTC. The rearrangement joins TRBV6-4 to TRBJ2-1; TRBD2 agrees at 8 bases. This CDR3 has 14 amino acids. Germline V lookup: CDR1 MRHNA, CDR2 SNTAGT. The J segment lost 7 bases and the V segment lost 10 bases, leaving 12 bases of the junction unmatched.

The chain joins TRBV5-1 to TRBJ2-2, with TRBD2 as a possible D gene (7 bases). CDR1 and CDR2 (germline): SGHRS, YFSETQ. Trimming cost V 1 base and J 6 bases, with 13 bases left between them. This CDR3 region has 15 residues. For the CDR3, the DNA is TGCGCCAGCAGCTTGCTACAGGGAGGGCCCGGGGAGCTGTTTTTT. This gives the protein CASSLLQGGPGELFF.

V usage is TRBV13 and J usage is TRBJ2-7; D perhaps matches TRBD2 (5 bases). This CDR3 has 15 residues. Germline-derived CDR1 and CDR2 are PRHDT and FYEKMQ (reference sequence). V shed 0 bases and J shed 0 bases, with 9 bases lying between them. CDR3 bases: TGTGCCAGCAGCTTAGGAGGAGGAAGCTCCTACGAGCAGTACTTC. As protein: CASSLGGGSSYEQYF.

The chain employs TRBV6-1 and TRBJ2-6; D call uncertain. CDR1 and CDR2 from the germline V gene are MNHNS and SASEGT. With 2 bases removed from V and 0 bases from J, the gap between germline ends came to 5 bases. This CDR3 is built from 15 residues. The CDR3 spells CASSESGSGANVLTF. Written as DNA, the CDR3 is TGTGCCAGCAGTGAATCGGGCTCTGGGGCCAACGTCCTGACTTTC.

The V gene is TRBV30, the J gene TRBJ2-7; 8 positions agree with TRBD1. CDR3 length: 15 amino acids. Per germline, CDR1 GTSNPN and CDR2 SVGIG (reference sequence). The V gene end was trimmed by 1 base and the J gene end by 6 bases; junction bases not matched to a gene: 11. CDR3 protein: CAWSALPDRVSEQYF. DNA for the CDR3: TGTGCCTGGAGTGCCCTCCCGGACAGGGTATCCGAGCAGTACTTC.

By its share, this clone is medium-sized. V and J are TRBV19 and TRBJ2-5; possibly TRBD2 for D (5 bases). The germline gives CDR1 LNHDA, CDR2 SQIVND (reference sequence). V was cut by 5 bases and J by 7 bases, with 14 bases left in between. The CDR3 length is 13 residues. The CDR3 DNA sequence: TGTGCCAGTAGTGGTACGGGGTGGGCGACCCAGTACTTC. It yields the protein CASSGTGWATQYF.

This clone was found once. The chain is built from TRBV29-1 and TRBJ2-7; 7 bases are shared with TRBD2. Trimming cost V 0 bases and J 3 bases; bases outside gene matches: 2. This CDR3 is built from 13 residues. Germline V CDR1 and CDR2: SQVTM, ANQGSEA. CDR3 nucleotide sequence: TGCAGCGTTGAAGATGGGACTAACTACGAGCAGTACTTC. It specifies CSVEDGTNYEQYF.

Relative to its sample, this clone is medium-sized. The rearrangement uses TRBV7-2 and TRBJ2-7; D is possibly TRBD2 (7 bases). The CDR3 is 16 residues long. Germline CDR1 reads SGHTA; CDR2 reads FQGNSA. With 1 base removed from V and 0 bases from J, the gap between germline ends came to 13 bases. This CDR3 reads CASSLDAGAGSYEQYF. The CDR3 DNA sequence: TGTGCCAGCAGCTTAGATGCGGGGGCCGGCTCCTACGAGCAGTACTTC.

The chain links TRBV7-9 to TRBJ2-3; TRBD2 matches at 12 bases. The germline gives CDR1 SEHNR, CDR2 FQNEAQ (reference sequence). This CDR3 has 17 residues. The J segment lost 5 bases and the V segment lost 5 bases, leaving 11 bases of the junction unmatched. CDR3 in amino acids: CASSAQRLAGAVDTQYF. CDR3 nucleotide sequence: TGTGCCAGCAGCGCCCAGAGACTAGCGGGAGCTGTAGATACGCAGTATTTT. Full variable domain (rest looked up from reference TRBV7-9 and TRBJ2-3): DTGVSQNPRHKITKRGQNVTFRCDPISEHNRLYWYRQTLGQGPEFLTYFQNEAQLEKSRLLSDRFSAERPKGSFSTLEIQRTEQGDSAMYLCASSAQRLAGAVDTQYFGPGTRLTVL.

The chain uses TRBV30 and TRBJ2-7, with D perhaps matching TRBD1 (6 bases). V lost 7 bases, J lost 2 bases, and 12 bases lay in between. This CDR3 contains 12 residues. The V gene's germline CDR1 is GTSNPN and CDR2 SVGIG (reference sequence). In DNA, the CDR3 is TGTGCCTCGTGGGACACTACCTACGAGCAGTACTTC. Translated, it gives CASWDTTYEQYF.

The chain links TRBV15 to TRBJ2-7, with D perhaps TRBD1 (5 bases). The CDR3 loop spans 17 amino acids. Trimming cost V 5 bases and J 0 bases, with 20 bases left between them. Germline lookup yields CDR1 LNHNV and CDR2 YYDKDF (reference sequence). The CDR3 coding sequence is TGTGCCACCAGCTACCGAGGAAGGGGCGTAGCCTCCTACGAGCAGTACTTC. Its translation is CATSYRGRGVASYEQYF.

This chain uses TRBV29-1 with TRBJ2-3; D possibly corresponds to TRBD2 (6 bases). The CDR3 is 14 amino acids. From germline, CDR1 is SQVTM and CDR2 ANQGSEA. V was trimmed by 4 bases and J by 3 bases, leaving 14 bases between them. The CDR3 protein is CSVVGLVTTDTQYF. The CDR3 nucleotides read TGCAGCGTTGTGGGACTTGTAACGACAGATACGCAGTATTTT.

V gene TRBV19 combines with J gene TRBJ1-1; weak D call: TRBD1 (5 bases). The CDR3 has 15 residues. Germline CDR1 and CDR2: LNHDA and SQIVND (reference sequence). Trimming removed 7 bases from V and 3 bases from J, with 18 bases in between. For the CDR3, the DNA is TGTGCCAGTACAGTGACAGCCCTCAAGGACACTGAAGCTTTCTTT. Encoded protein: CASTVTALKDTEAFF.

This clone was recorded only once. The chain combines TRBV7-2 with TRBJ2-7; TRBD1 matches 7 bases. CDR1 and CDR2 (germline): SGHTA, FQGNSA. This CDR3 spans 15 amino acids. The V gene end was trimmed by 1 base and the J gene end by 4 bases; junction bases not matched to a gene: 7. The CDR3 region is CASSLVGAGGYEQYF. The CDR3 nucleotides are TGTGCCAGCAGCTTAGTAGGAGCAGGGGGATACGAGCAGTACTTC.

The chain carries TRBV4-1 and TRBJ2-1, with D possibly being TRBD2 (5 bases). The length of the CDR3 is 14 residues. The V end lost 4 bases, the J end lost 1 base, and 8 bases lay between the germline ends. Germline CDR1 MGHRA, CDR2 YSYEKL. The CDR3 is CASSPRGSYNEQFF. DNA of the CDR3: TGCGCCAGCAGCCCTCGGGGTTCCTACAATGAGCAGTTCTTC.

The chain carries TRBV4-3 and TRBJ2-7, with 7 bases matching TRBD2. Germline CDR1 is LGHNA and CDR2 is YSLEER. The CDR3 runs to 15 residues. With V trimmed by 1 base and J by 3 bases, 6 bases remained unmatched. In nucleotides, the CDR3 is TGCGCCAGCAGCCAAGTTCTAGCGGCATACTACGAGCAGTACTTC. This codes for CASSQVLAAYYEQYF.

This chain uses TRBV4-3 with TRBJ1-1; possibly TRBD1 for D (5 bases). Germline CDR1 LGHNA, CDR2 YSLEER. This CDR3 is 14 amino acids long. Trimming removed 0 bases at V and 4 bases at J, with 9 bases between. This CDR3 reads CASSQDGGGTEAFF. CDR3 bases: TGCGCCAGCAGCCAAGATGGCGGGGGCACTGAAGCTTTCTTT.